This passage covers 31 T cell receptor beta chains from one sample sequenced in a study of breast tumors, draining lymph nodes, adjacent tissues. TCRdb used MiXCR to reprocess the multiplex PCR reads, holding one entry per CDR3 protein. The table lists over 250,000 distinct CDR3 sequences, roughly 31% of them singletons. Axillary draining lymph nodes of breast cancer patients supplied the node samples. Sequenced sample: axillary lymph node tissue. The source is a female donor with breast cancer. Some clones in this sample may be carry-over from other donors' samples.

Comments on this clonotype: A much bigger clone sits one base away, suggesting this may be a read error. J is TRBJ2-7 and V is TRBV11-2, with a weak D call TRBD2 (7 bases). The V end lost 3 bases, the J end lost 5 bases, and 14 bases lay between the germline ends. Germline loops: CDR1 SGHAT, CDR2 FQNNGV. The CDR3 length is 14 residues. For the CDR3, the DNA is TGTGCCAGCAGCTTTACGGGGGGCACCAACGAGCAGTACTTC. Its protein product is CASSFTGGTNEQYF.

In regard to this clonotype: This may be a read error: a much more frequent sequence differs by one nucleotide. The genes are TRBV30 and TRBJ1-2, with a weak D call TRBD1 (5 bases). From germline, CDR1 is GTSNPN and CDR2 SVGIG (reference sequence). The CDR3 extends over 14 amino acids. CDR3 region: CAWSGGRGNYGHTF. The CDR3 nucleotides read TGTGCCTGGAGTGGGGGTAGGGGCAACTATGGCCACACCTTC.

This clonotype was detected ten times or more. V and J are TRBV29-1 and TRBJ2-7; 8 nucleotides match TRBD1. V trimming: 5 bases; J trimming: 6 bases; junction bases outside the gene matches: 6. Germline V gene sequence: CDR1 SQVTM, CDR2 ANQGSEA. The CDR3 is made up of 12 amino acids. The CDR3, as DNA: TGCAGCGTTTCGGGACAGGACCTCGAGCAGTACTTC. It yields the protein CSVSGQDLEQYF.

This clonotype came up a few times. This sequence joins TRBV4-1 and TRBJ2-1, with 11 bases that match TRBD2. V shed 1 base, J shed 5 bases, and the junction held 4 bases outside the gene matches. The germline CDR1 and CDR2 sequences are MGHRA and YSYEKL. The length of the CDR3 is 16 residues. CDR3: CASSQVLAGGNNEQFF. The DNA of the CDR3 is TGCGCCAGCAGCCAAGTTCTAGCGGGAGGAAACAATGAGCAGTTCTTC.

This clonotype showed up many times. V is TRBV2 and J is TRBJ1-5; TRBD1 matches at 9 bases. This CDR3 region has 17 residues. With V trimmed by 0 bases and J by 7 bases, 10 bases remained unmatched. The germline V gene encodes CDR1 SNHLY and CDR2 FYNNEI. CDR3 in DNA: TGTGCCAGCAGTGAAGCCCCCGGGACAGGGATCGGCCAGCCCCAGCATTTT. The encoded protein is CASSEAPGTGIGQPQHF.

At least ten counts were recorded for this clonotype. The rearrangement uses TRBV9 and TRBJ2-7; maybe TRBD2 (6 bases). V lost 4 bases to trimming and J lost 3 bases, with 17 bases between them. CDR3 length equals 15 residues. CDR1 is SGDLS, CDR2 YYNGEE, per germline. The CDR3 region is CASSPQEEGGYEQYF. In nucleotides, the CDR3 is TGTGCCAGCAGCCCCCAGGAGGAGGGCGGCTACGAGCAGTACTTC.

This clonotype was seen repeatedly, ten times or more. The V gene is TRBV5-5, the J gene TRBJ2-1, with 8 bases aligning to TRBD1. This CDR3 is 16 amino acids long. The germline V gene has CDR1 SGHKS and CDR2 YYEKEE (reference sequence). Trimming took 4 bases from V and 7 from J; bases not matched to a gene: 13. The CDR3 spells CASSHSGQAVSNEQFF. CDR3 sequence (DNA): TGTGCCAGCAGCCACTCGGGACAGGCGGTCTCGAATGAGCAGTTCTTC.

V and J are TRBV4-2 and TRBJ2-7, with 11 bases lining up with TRBD2. There are 14 residues in the CDR3. Trimming took 1 base from V and 4 from J; bases not matched to a gene: 0. Germline values: CDR1 LGHNA, CDR2 YNFKEQ. The CDR3 coding sequence is TGTGCCAGCAGCCAAGGACTAGCGGGATACGAGCAGTACTTC. Translating gives CASSQGLAGYEQYF.

This clonotype was seen many times. The chain is built from TRBV5-4 and TRBJ2-1; D may be TRBD2 (6 bases). V was clipped by 4 bases and J by 0 bases, with 14 bases between them. Germline-derived CDR1 and CDR2 are SGHNT and YYREEE (reference sequence). CDR3 length: 16 amino acids. The CDR3 spells CASSNDTSYSYNEQFF. The CDR3 DNA is TGTGCCAGCAGCAACGATACTAGCTACTCCTACAATGAGCAGTTCTTC.

J is TRBJ1-6 and V is TRBV2, with D maybe TRBD1 (5 bases). Trimming removed 8 bases at V and 6 bases at J, with 44 bases between. The V gene's germline CDR1 is SNHLY and CDR2 FYNNEI. CDR3 length: 24 amino acids. The CDR3 loop is CASGNSRDGTSYSRHLRSNSPLHF. The CDR3 nucleotides read TGTGCCAGCGGTAACAGCCGGGACGGAACATCCTACTCGCGTCACCTTCGGAGTAATTCACCCCTCCACTTT.

This clonotype was recorded many times. This chain links TRBV24-1 with TRBJ2-3; D ambiguous. Germline CDR1 KGHDR, CDR2 SFDVKD. The V end was cut by 5 bases, the J end by 2 bases, with 4 bases between. The CDR3 covers 12 residues. Here the CDR3 DNA reads TGTGCCACCAGTGGTGCCACAGATACGCAGTATTTT. Protein product: CATSGATDTQYF.

The sample holds many counts of this clonotype. V and J are TRBV19 and TRBJ1-5; D not certain. V dropped 2 bases and J dropped 3 bases, with 11 bases sitting between them. This CDR3 is built from 15 residues. Germline assignment: CDR1 LNHDA and CDR2 SQIVND (reference sequence). The CDR3 is CASSILTDTNQPQHF. The CDR3 DNA sequence: TGTGCCAGTAGTATACTCACAGACACCAATCAGCCCCAGCATTTT.

This clonotype was counted only a few times. One junction end disagrees with the germline gene, perhaps due to a read error. This chain joins TRBV11-3 and TRBJ1-6; TRBD1 is a possible D gene (5 bases). Looked up from germline, CDR1 is SGHNT and CDR2 is YENEEA. The CDR3 loop spans 13 amino acids. In nucleotides, the CDR3 is TGTGTCAGCAGCTTAAAAGGGGAATCGCCCCTCCACTTT. Its protein is CVSSLKGESPLHF.

This clonotype has just a few counts. The chain links TRBV6-5 to TRBJ2-7, with 9 bases matching TRBD2. V shed 6 bases and J 3 bases; nucleotides not matched to a gene: 18. The length of the CDR3 is 18 residues. Germline CDR1 and CDR2: MNHEY and SVGAGI. The CDR3 region is CASSLEIAGEGPLYEQYF. The CDR3 DNA follows: TGTGCCAGCAGCCTCGAGATAGCGGGGGAGGGCCCCCTCTACGAGCAGTACTTC.

This sequence joins TRBV28 and TRBJ1-5; D might be TRBD1 (6 bases). CDR1 is MDHEN, CDR2 SYDVKM, per germline. Trimming stripped 7 bases from V and 4 bases from J, with 20 bases between. The CDR3 runs 16 residues. The CDR3 region is CASTIGTRGWNQPQHF. Here the CDR3 DNA reads TGTGCCAGCACCATCGGGACAAGGGGATGGAATCAGCCCCAGCATTTT.

Comment on this clonotype: Since a much larger clone is just one base distant, this may be a read error. The rearrangement joins TRBV12-3 or TRBV12-4 to TRBJ1-4; D is perhaps TRBD1 (5 bases). This CDR3 is 13 amino acids long. V lost 5 bases and J 8 bases, leaving 12 bases between the germline ends. CDR3: CASSHQGGEKLFF. The CDR3 bases are TGTGCCAGCAGTCACCAGGGAGGAGAAAAACTGTTTTTT.

This clonotype appeared many times. V is TRBV25-1 and J is TRBJ2-6; D unresolved. The V gene's germline CDR1 is MGHDK and CDR2 SYGVNS. This CDR3 spans 14 amino acids. V lost 3 bases and J 0 bases, leaving 3 bases between the germline ends. CDR3 protein: CASSDGSGANVLTF. The CDR3 DNA reads TGTGCCAGCAGTGACGGCTCTGGGGCCAACGTCCTGACTTTC.

In this sample, this clonotype turned up many times. Compared with germline, one end of the junction differs, possibly owing to a read error. This chain connects TRBV6-5 to TRBJ1-2; D is possibly TRBD1 (5 bases). CDR1 and CDR2 from the germline V gene are MNHEY and SVGAGI. CDR3 length equals 14 residues. The CDR3 here is CASSHSEGRYGYTF. The CDR3 DNA reads as TGTGCCAGCAGTCACTCGGAGGGGAGGTATGGCTACACCTTC.

This chain joins TRBV6-5 and TRBJ2-3; TRBD2 aligns across 7 bases. This CDR3 has 15 amino acids. J gave up 8 bases and V 4 bases, and 12 bases lay outside the gene matches. Germline CDR1 and CDR2: MNHEY and SVGAGI. Here the CDR3 reads CASSSGLVGQGTQYF. CDR3 sequence (DNA): TGTGCCAGCAGTTCCGGACTAGTGGGGCAGGGTACGCAGTATTTT.

A remark on this clonotype: This sequence may be a read error, since a much larger clone differs from it by one base. The V and J genes are TRBV7-9 and TRBJ1-2; weak D call: TRBD1 (5 bases). Trimming cost V 4 bases and J 3 bases, with 12 bases left between them. CDR1 is SEHNR and CDR2 is FQNEAQ in the germline V gene (reference sequence). There are 14 residues in the CDR3. The CDR3, as DNA: TGTGCCAGCAGCTCGTCACAGGTCGACTATGGCTACACCTTC. Translating gives CASSSSQVDYGYTF.

This clonotype was observed at least ten times. The chain combines TRBV5-5 with TRBJ2-7, with 9 bases that match TRBD1. The CDR3 is 13 residues long. V shed 4 bases and J 6 bases; nucleotides not matched to a gene: 5. The germline V gene encodes CDR1 SGHKS and CDR2 YYEKEE (reference sequence). This CDR3 reads CASSRDREAEQYF. In nucleotides, the CDR3 is TGTGCCAGCAGCCGGGACAGGGAGGCCGAGCAGTACTTC.

This clonotype was picked up one time. Germline is not matched at one junction end, which may reflect a read error. The rearrangement links TRBV19 to TRBJ2-1; D unresolved. CDR3 length equals 16 residues. Germline V gene data show CDR1 as LNHDA and CDR2 as SQIVND (reference sequence). The CDR3 spells CASKIIGSVRNNKQFF. The CDR3 DNA sequence: TGTGCCAGTAAAATTATCGGGTCAGTTAGAAACAATAAGCAGTTCTTC. Combining the CDR3 with reference TRBV19 and TRBJ2-1 gives the whole variable domain DGGITQSPKYLFRKEGQNVTLSCEQNLNHDAMYWYRQDPGQGLRLIYYSQIVNDFQKGDIAEGYSVSREKKESFPLTVTSAQKNPTAFYLCASKIIGSVRNNKQFFGPGTRLTVL.

This clonotype was counted many times. The chain uses TRBV15 and TRBJ1-2, with unresolved D. This CDR3 is 14 amino acids long. Per germline, CDR1 LNHNV and CDR2 YYDKDF (reference sequence). V was cut by 0 bases and J by 8 bases, with 13 bases left in between. CDR3 protein: CATSRDQGLAGYTF. The CDR3 DNA reads TGTGCCACCAGCAGAGATCAAGGACTGGCGGGCTACACCTTC.

There are many counts of this clonotype. The gene calls are TRBV20-1 and TRBJ2-3; D possibly corresponds to TRBD1 (6 bases). Trimming cost V 0 bases and J 2 bases, with 12 bases left between them. CDR1 is DFQATT, CDR2 SNEGSKA, per germline (reference sequence). This CDR3 has 15 residues. This CDR3 is CSARDGTLNTDTQYF. The CDR3 DNA sequence: TGCAGTGCTAGAGACGGGACACTAAACACAGATACGCAGTATTTT.

For this clonotype: The final CDR3 position lacks the conserved phenylalanine or tryptophan, pointing to a likely read error. The chain links TRBV29-1 to TRBJ2-7, with TRBD1 matching over 12 bases. J lost 2 bases, V lost 4 bases, and 15 bases had no gene match. The CDR3 sequence is 18 residues long. Germline V CDR1 and CDR2: SQVTM, ANQGSEA. CDR3 in DNA: TGCAGCGTTGCACGACCTAGACCGGGACAGGGGGCCCCCTACGAGCAGTACCTC. It encodes CSVARPRPGQGAPYEQYL.

This clonotype has ten or more counts. The V gene is TRBV12-3 or TRBV12-4, the J gene TRBJ2-5; 7 bases match TRBD1. The CDR3 extends over 13 amino acids. V was pared by 5 bases and J by 9 bases, with 9 bases of the junction left unmatched. The CDR3 region is CASSPPPGQAQYF. Here the CDR3 DNA reads TGTGCCAGCAGTCCTCCGCCCGGACAGGCCCAGTACTTC.

CDR3 DNA: TGTGCCAGTAGTGCCCTTCCCCCAGAAAACATTCAGTACTTC. This gives the protein CASSALPPENIQYF. This chain connects TRBV19 to TRBJ2-4; D is undetermined. V was trimmed by 5 bases and J by 5 bases, leaving 13 bases between them. Per the germline V gene, CDR1 is LNHDA and CDR2 is SQIVND (reference sequence). This CDR3 region has 14 residues. The entire variable domain, with the rest obtained from reference TRBV19 and TRBJ2-4, is as follows: DGGITQSPKYLFRKEGQNVTLSCEQNLNHDAMYWYRQDPGQGLRLIYYSQIVNDFQKGDIAEGYSVSREKKESFPLTVTSAQKNPTAFYLCASSALPPENIQYFGAGTRLSVL.

In this sample, this clonotype turned up many times. This chain connects TRBV20-1 to TRBJ2-7; D might be TRBD2 (5 bases). Germline V gives CDR1 DFQATT, CDR2 SNEGSKA (reference sequence). The CDR3 sequence is 14 residues long. V lost 0 bases and J lost 3, with 12 bases in between. CDR3 sequence: CSARDVRVYYEQYF. The CDR3 DNA reads as TGCAGTGCTAGAGATGTGCGGGTATACTACGAGCAGTACTTC.

This clonotype was seen at least ten times. This chain links TRBV7-8 with TRBJ2-7; tentatively, D is TRBD1 (6 bases). The CDR3 contains 16 residues. CDR1 is SGHVS and CDR2 is FQNEAQ in the germline V gene. Trimming cost V 2 bases and J 2 bases, with 16 bases left between them. The CDR3 reads CASSLREPDRTYEQYF. The CDR3 DNA is TGTGCCAGCAGCTTAAGGGAACCTGACAGGACCTACGAGCAGTACTTC.

This clonotype appeared many times. The rearrangement links TRBV20-1 to TRBJ2-7, with D perhaps matching TRBD1 or TRBD2 (7 bases each). Germline lookup yields CDR1 DFQATT and CDR2 SNEGSKA (reference sequence). V lost 6 bases and J 2 bases, leaving 17 bases between the germline ends. The CDR3 sequence is 14 residues long. The CDR3 here is CSAQGGGEAYEQYF. DNA of the CDR3: TGCAGTGCCCAGGGGGGGGGAGAGGCCTACGAGCAGTACTTC.

Note on this clonotype: A much larger clone differs by one base, so this may be a read error. The chain uses TRBV19 and TRBJ1-2; D not certain. V lost 2 bases to trimming and J lost 7 bases, with 14 bases between them. The germline CDR1 and CDR2 sequences are LNHDA and SQIVND (reference sequence). The CDR3 is 14 residues long. CDR3 DNA: TGTGCCAGTAGTATAAGCACGGAGGCAGCTGGCTACACCTTC. Translated: CASSISTEAAGYTF.